Each of the 29 T cell receptor beta chains below was sequenced from the same sample in a study of blood T cell repertoires in COVID-19. The data were produced by immunoSEQ multiplex PCR, yet TCRdb's version contains in-frame clones alone and is incomplete. The repertoire holds fewer than 200,000 clones, with 85% to 90% as singletons. Material: peripheral blood. These receptors were collected from a woman of 80 years or more with COVID-19, enrolled during active disease.

The chain carries TRBV11-2 and TRBJ2-1; 10 positions match TRBD2. In germline, CDR1 is SGHAT, CDR2 FQNNGV. Trimming at V came to 4 bases and at J to 3 bases, leaving 6 bases not matched to a gene. The CDR3 spans 16 residues. The CDR3 spells CASSSLAGADYNEQFF. As DNA, the CDR3 is TGTGCCAGCAGCTCCCTAGCGGGAGCGGACTACAATGAGCAGTTCTTC. Filled out from reference TRBV11-2 and TRBJ2-1, the complete variable domain reads EAGVAQSPRYKIIEKRQSVAFWCNPISGHATLYWYQQILGQGPKLLIQFQNNGVVDDSQLPKDRFSAERLKGVDSTLKIQPAKLEDSAVYLCASSSLAGADYNEQFFGPGTRLTVL.

CDR3 in DNA: TGTGCCAGCAGCCAAGCCGGAAAACTGTTTTTT. It codes for CASSQAGKLFF. V gene TRBV3-1 (or the pseudogene TRBV3-2) combines with J gene TRBJ1-4; D remains unclear. The germline V gene has CDR1 LGHDT and CDR2 YNNKEL (reference sequence). CDR3 length: 11 amino acids. Deletions cut 1 base from V and 10 bases from J, with 4 bases between.

The chain couples TRBV2 to TRBJ1-6; D not certain. With 7 bases removed from V and 10 bases from J, the gap between germline ends came to 14 bases. There are 13 residues in the CDR3. CDR1 and CDR2 from the germline V gene are SNHLY and FYNNEI. The CDR3 DNA reads TGTGCCAGCAAGGTCGAGACGGGATCACCCCTCCACTTT. Amino acids: CASKVETGSPLHF.

The gene calls are TRBV28 and TRBJ2-3, with D possibly TRBD1 on 5 matching bases. The CDR3 is 14 amino acids. From germline, CDR1 is MDHEN and CDR2 SYDVKM. The V and J ends lost 10 bases and 4 bases respectively, with 18 bases between them. The DNA of the CDR3 is TGTGCCACGGGCCGGGCCTTAGGGGCAGATACGCAGTATTTT. It encodes CATGRALGADTQYF.

The chain carries TRBV25-1 and TRBJ1-1; no reliable D call. Germline CDR1 reads MGHDK; CDR2 reads SYGVNS. Trimming took 1 base from V and 0 from J, leaving 12 bases between them. This CDR3 is built from 16 residues. The CDR3 nucleotides are TGTGCCAGCAGTGAATTTTGCCGAGTCGTGAACACTGAAGCTTTCTTT. It codes for CASSEFCRVVNTEAFF. Based on the CDR3 plus reference TRBV25-1 and TRBJ1-1, the full variable domain is EADIYQTPRYLVIGTGKKITLECSQTMGHDKMYWYQQDPGMELHLIHYSYGVNSTEKGDLSSESTVSRIRTEHFPLTLESARPSHTSQYLCASSEFCRVVNTEAFFGQGTRLTVV.

The V and J genes are TRBV5-1 and TRBJ2-5, with 12 bases lining up with TRBD2. The V gene's germline CDR1 is SGHRS and CDR2 YFSETQ. Trimming at V came to 0 bases and at J to 4 bases, leaving 4 bases not matched to a gene. The CDR3 totals 16 residues. The CDR3 is CASSLGTSGMLETQYF. The CDR3 DNA sequence: TGCGCCAGCAGCTTGGGGACTAGCGGGATGCTAGAGACCCAGTACTTC.

The chain is built from TRBV27 and TRBJ1-1, with TRBD1 matching 7 bases. Looked up from germline, CDR1 is MNHEY and CDR2 is SMNVEV (reference sequence). The J segment lost 0 bases and the V segment lost 5 bases, leaving 15 bases of the junction unmatched. This CDR3 is built from 18 residues. The CDR3 coding sequence is TGTGCCAGCAGTCGCAGACAGGAAAGGGGGCTGATGAACACTGAAGCTTTCTTT. It specifies CASSRRQERGLMNTEAFF.

J is TRBJ1-1 and V is TRBV5-4; D possibly corresponds to TRBD1 (6 bases). The CDR3 runs to 17 residues. With 5 bases removed from V and 0 bases from J, the gap between germline ends came to 20 bases. Germline lookup yields CDR1 SGHNT and CDR2 YYREEE (reference sequence). This CDR3 reads CASRPGGGSRMNTEAFF. In nucleotides, the CDR3 is TGTGCCAGCAGACCCGGGGGGGGCTCTAGAATGAACACTGAAGCTTTCTTT.

The chain carries TRBV28 and TRBJ1-1; tentatively, D is TRBD1 (5 bases). CDR1 and CDR2 (germline): MDHEN, SYDVKM. Trimming took 5 bases from V and 10 from J, leaving 20 bases between them. The CDR3 has 14 amino acids. The CDR3: CASSTPHNRRRAFF. CDR3 in DNA: TGTGCCAGCAGTACCCCGCATAACAGGCGCCGAGCTTTCTTT.

The J gene is TRBJ1-2, the V gene TRBV7-8; D gene ambiguous. Germline CDR1 and CDR2: SGHVS and FQNEAQ. Trimming shortened V by 9 bases and J by 2 bases, and 19 bases separated the two germline ends. This CDR3 region has 15 residues. CDR3 DNA: TGTGCCAGTAAACCCGGGGAAACGGCGAACTATGGCTACACCTTC. Protein sequence: CASKPGETANYGYTF. Full variable domain (rest looked up from reference TRBV7-8 and TRBJ1-2): GAGVSQSPRYKVAKRGQDVALRCDPISGHVSLFWYQQALGQGPEFLTYFQNEAQLDKSGLPSDRFFAERPEGSVSTLKIQRTQQEDSAVYLCASKPGETANYGYTFGSGTRLTVV.

CDR3 in amino acids: CASSLGGAVRYGYTF. DNA for the CDR3: TGTGCCAGCAGTTTGGGGGGTGCTGTGCGCTATGGCTACACCTTC. The rearrangement uses TRBV28 and TRBJ1-2, with a weak D call TRBD1 (5 bases). Deletions cut 3 bases from V and 4 bases from J, with 15 bases between. The V gene's germline CDR1 is MDHEN and CDR2 SYDVKM. The CDR3 runs to 15 residues.

V gene TRBV6-2 or TRBV6-3 combines with J gene TRBJ1-2; maybe TRBD1 (5 bases). CDR1 and CDR2 from the germline V gene are MNHEY and SVGEGT. The CDR3 spans 13 residues. V lost 8 bases, J lost 2 bases, and 12 bases lay in between. DNA of the CDR3: TGTGCCAGCGGCCTCTCAGGGAACTATGGCTACACCTTC. It yields the protein CASGLSGNYGYTF.

This clone was observed a few times. V usage is TRBV5-6 and J usage is TRBJ1-2; D gene unclear. The CDR3 is 17 residues long. V gave up 7 bases and J gave up 0 bases, with 22 bases separating them. CDR1 is SGHDT, CDR2 YYEEEE, per germline. DNA of the CDR3: TGTGCCAGCGCAAACCCCCTTCTCAGGCTCTCTAACTATGGCTACACCTTC. Protein product: CASANPLLRLSNYGYTF.

The rearrangement uses TRBV27 and TRBJ2-1; the D gene is possibly TRBD1 (9 bases). CDR3 length equals 16 residues. Germline V CDR1 and CDR2: MNHEY, SMNVEV (reference sequence). V was shortened by 5 bases and J by 6 bases, with 20 bases between the two germline ends. As DNA, the CDR3 is TGTGCCAGCAGTCCCAGATTAGCGGGACAGGGCAATGAGCAGTTCTTC. Protein product: CASSPRLAGQGNEQFF.

V usage is TRBV7-2 and J usage is TRBJ1-4; a possible D gene is TRBD1 (5 bases). V was cut by 0 bases and J by 8 bases, with 7 bases left in between. The germline CDR1 and CDR2 sequences are SGHTA and FQGNSA. The CDR3 totals 13 residues. CDR3 amino acids: CASSLARGEKLFF. CDR3 DNA: TGTGCCAGCAGCTTAGCGCGGGGGGAAAAACTGTTTTTT.

The chain combines TRBV7-2 with TRBJ2-2; 7 bases match TRBD2. This CDR3 is 16 amino acids long. With V trimmed by 6 bases and J by 3 bases, 10 bases remained unmatched. The germline CDR1 and CDR2 sequences are SGHTA and FQGNSA. In DNA form, the CDR3 reads TGTGCCAGCAGAGCCCGGGTGGGAGGGTACACCGGGGAGCTGTTTTTT. Residues: CASRARVGGYTGELFF.

This clone was detected only once. This CDR3 is CATDAGVETQYF. CDR3 nucleotide sequence: TGTGCCACCGACGCGGGAGTAGAGACCCAGTACTTC. V and J are TRBV7-9 and TRBJ2-5; 7 bases match TRBD2. Germline-derived CDR1 and CDR2 are SEHNR and FQNEAQ (reference sequence). Germline trimming cut 10 bases from V and 4 bases from J; bases unmatched to any gene: 6. The CDR3 loop spans 12 amino acids.

V usage is TRBV27 and J usage is TRBJ2-3, with D possibly TRBD2 on 6 matching bases. Trimming removed 5 bases from V and 6 bases from J, with 15 bases in between. The CDR3 loop spans 14 amino acids. From germline, CDR1 is MNHEY and CDR2 SMNVEV (reference sequence). CDR3 in DNA: TGTGCCAGCAGTCACCCCGGTCGGGGGGATACGCAGTATTTT. It codes for CASSHPGRGDTQYF.

The genes are TRBV6-5 and TRBJ1-1; weak D call: TRBD1 (6 bases). The CDR3 covers 14 residues. The germline gives CDR1 MNHEY, CDR2 SVGAGI. The germline V and J ends were trimmed by 6 bases and 1 base, with 12 bases remaining between them. CDR3 nucleotides: TGTGCCAGCAGCAATCACAGGGAGAACACTGAAGCTTTCTTT. The encoded protein is CASSNHRENTEAFF.

CDR3 in amino acids: CATSDRDRGPRQPQHF. The CDR3 nucleotides are TGTGCCACCAGTGACCGGGACAGGGGGCCCCGTCAGCCCCAGCATTTT. The rearrangement uses TRBV24-1 and TRBJ1-5; 12 bases map to TRBD1. The CDR3 is 16 amino acids. Germline V gene sequence: CDR1 KGHDR, CDR2 SFDVKD. V lost 4 bases and J lost 6; bases outside the gene matches: 6.

V usage is TRBV4-3 and J usage is TRBJ2-7; 8 nucleotides align to TRBD2. Trimming took 4 bases from V and 2 from J; bases not matched to a gene: 1. Germline CDR1 reads LGHNA; CDR2 reads YSLEER. The CDR3 spans 13 residues. The CDR3 DNA sequence: TGCGCCAGCAGCCCCGGGAGGGCCTACGAGCAGTACTTC. It translates to CASSPGRAYEQYF.

The chain is built from TRBV5-4 and TRBJ2-1; D gene ambiguous. CDR3 length equals 15 residues. Trimming left V 1 base short and J 7 bases short, with 15 bases between. CDR1 and CDR2 from the germline V gene are SGHNT and YYREEE (reference sequence). The chain's CDR3 is CASSLRRNPGNEQFF. Here the CDR3 DNA reads TGTGCCAGCAGCTTGCGGCGGAACCCCGGGAATGAGCAGTTCTTC. Variable domain in full (rest from reference TRBV5-4 and TRBJ2-1): ETGVTQSPTHLIKTRGQQVTLRCSSQSGHNTVSWYQQALGQGPQFIFQYYREEENGRGNFPPRFSGLQFPNYSSELNVNALELDDSALYLCASSLRRNPGNEQFFGPGTRLTVL.

The chain employs TRBV28 and TRBJ1-5, with D hard to call. The germline V and J ends were trimmed by 5 bases and 1 base, with 9 bases remaining between them. The CDR3 is made up of 14 amino acids. Germline CDR1 reads MDHEN; CDR2 reads SYDVKM. CDR3 region: CASSPRLSNQPQHF. The CDR3 coding sequence is TGTGCCAGCAGTCCACGGTTAAGCAATCAGCCCCAGCATTTT.

This clone was counted once. CDR3 in DNA: TGCGCCAGCAGCCCCGACAACCCCAATAATTCACCCCTCCACTTT. Protein sequence: CASSPDNPNNSPLHF. V usage is TRBV5-1 and J usage is TRBJ1-6; D is unclear. CDR3 length: 15 residues. Trimming stripped 4 bases from V and 5 bases from J, with 13 bases between. Germline V gives CDR1 SGHRS, CDR2 YFSETQ.

This chain links TRBV18 with TRBJ1-2; 8 bases line up with TRBD1. This CDR3 spans 14 amino acids. After removal of 3 bases from V and 4 bases from J, the junction contained 4 bases not matched to a gene. Germline V gene data show CDR1 as KGHSH and CDR2 as LQKENI. For the CDR3, the DNA is TGTGCCAGCTCACCTGACAGGGGCAGCTATGGCTACACCTTC. It translates to CASSPDRGSYGYTF. The whole variable domain, remainder taken from reference TRBV18 and TRBJ1-2, is NAGVMQNPRHLVRRRGQEARLRCSPMKGHSHVYWYRQLPEEGLKFMVYLQKENIIDESGMPKERFSAEFPKEGPSILRIQQVVRGDSAAYFCASSPDRGSYGYTFGSGTRLTVV.

V and J are TRBV25-1 and TRBJ1-6; maybe TRBD1 (6 bases). Germline-derived CDR1 and CDR2 are MGHDK and SYGVNS. This CDR3 spans 15 amino acids. V was pared by 1 base and J by 5 bases, with 9 bases between. CDR3 nucleotides: TGTGCCAGCAGTGAATCCACAGGGCATAATTCACCCCTCCACTTT. It translates to CASSESTGHNSPLHF.

This rearrangement joins TRBV19 to TRBJ1-2; D might be TRBD1 (6 bases). This CDR3 contains 14 residues. Trimming took 7 bases from V and 4 from J, leaving 16 bases between them. Looked up from germline, CDR1 is LNHDA and CDR2 is SQIVND (reference sequence). The DNA of the CDR3 is TGTGCCAGTACCATTCAAGCAGGGGCCTATGGCTACACCTTC. Its protein product is CASTIQAGAYGYTF.

This clone was seen a single time. The chain couples TRBV19 to TRBJ1-1, with D unresolved. V was clipped by 3 bases and J by 1 base, with 6 bases between them. CDR1 and CDR2 from the germline V gene are LNHDA and SQIVND (reference sequence). This CDR3 comprises 13 residues. The CDR3 spells CASSMERNTEAFF. CDR3 nucleotide sequence: TGTGCCAGTAGTATGGAGCGGAACACTGAAGCTTTCTTT.

The J gene is TRBJ1-5, the V gene TRBV18, with 7 nucleotides matching TRBD1. The CDR3 is 18 residues long. Germline trimming cut 0 bases from V and 2 bases from J; bases unmatched to any gene: 10. Germline CDR1 and CDR2: KGHSH and LQKENI. As DNA, the CDR3 is TGTGCCAGCTCACCACCTGGGACAGCTAGCCAGGGCAATCAGCCCCAGCATTTT. Residues: CASSPPGTASQGNQPQHF. Variable domain in full (rest from reference TRBV18 and TRBJ1-5): NAGVMQNPRHLVRRRGQEARLRCSPMKGHSHVYWYRQLPEEGLKFMVYLQKENIIDESGMPKERFSAEFPKEGPSILRIQQVVRGDSAAYFCASSPPGTASQGNQPQHFGDGTRLSIL.